This passage covers 26 T cell receptor beta chains from one sample sequenced in a study of CD4 and CD8 cells across lung adenocarcinoma regions. TCRdb re-called the PCR reads through MiXCR, storing one row per CDR3 protein. The sample includes approximately 25,000 distinct CDR3 sequences, 50% to 55% of them seen just once. The sample comprised CD8+ T cells from the center of a lung tumor. All receptors come from a male donor with lung adenocarcinoma. The CD4 and CD8 labels of this study may be unreliable.

This clonotype turned up a few times. With a much larger clone just one base away, this may be a read error. V usage is TRBV12-3 or TRBV12-4 and J usage is TRBJ2-1, with 11 nucleotides matching TRBD1. The CDR3 consists of 15 residues. V trimming: 3 bases; J trimming: 10 bases; junction bases outside the gene matches: 8. CDR3 DNA sequence: TGTGCCAGCAGTTTCCCGGGACAGGGGGTCTACGAGCAGTTCTTC. Translated: CASSFPGQGVYEQFF.

This clonotype was observed at least ten times. The chain carries TRBV3-1 and TRBJ2-5, with D possibly matching TRBD2 (6 bases). The DNA end is more similar to TRBJ2-7, so the J call may be wrong. The CDR3 runs 14 residues. Per the germline V gene, CDR1 is LGHDT and CDR2 is YNNKEL (reference sequence). CDR3 protein: CASTRGVQGYEQYF. CDR3 nucleotide sequence: TGTGCCAGCACCCGCGGGGTGCAAGGGTACGAGCAGTACTTC.

This clonotype was observed many times. This rearrangement joins TRBV7-2 to TRBJ2-1; D is unresolved. The J call may be incorrect, as the DNA end agrees better with TRBJ2-7. The length of the CDR3 is 15 residues. CDR1 is SGHTA and CDR2 is FQGNSA in the germline V gene. The CDR3 DNA sequence: TGTGCCAGCAGCCCCGCCTTTTCAAGACACTACGAGCAGTACTTC. Protein sequence: CASSPAFSRHYEQYF.

In regard to this clonotype: Germline and junction disagree at one end, which may indicate a read error. The genes are TRBV6-1 and TRBJ2-5, with 8 nucleotides matching TRBD1. This CDR3 contains 15 residues. Germline lookup yields CDR1 MNHNS and CDR2 SASEGT. CDR3 DNA: TGTGCCGGGGGGCCAGGGGGCCGTGACCAAGAGACCCAGTACTTT. Protein sequence: CAGGPGGRDQETQYF.

The chain links TRBV11-3 to TRBJ2-1, with TRBD2 as a possible D gene (5 bases). The CDR3 consists of 13 residues. Germline V gene sequence: CDR1 SGHNT, CDR2 YENEEA. Trimming took off 5 bases at V and 0 bases at J, with 5 bases between the two ends. CDR3: CASSRDSYNEQFF. The CDR3 nucleotides read TGTGCCAGCAGCCGGGACTCCTACAATGAGCAGTTCTTC.

The rearrangement joins TRBV6-1 to TRBJ1-5; D not certain. Germline values: CDR1 MNHNS, CDR2 SASEGT. There are 11 residues in the CDR3. Trimming stripped 4 bases from V and 5 bases from J, with 3 bases between. As DNA, the CDR3 is TGTGCCAGCAGTGGATATCAGCCCCAGCATTTT. Protein sequence: CASSGYQPQHF.

About this clonotype itself: At one boundary the junction diverges from the germline segment, which might be a read error. This sequence joins TRBV6-1 and TRBJ2-3; 7 bases line up with TRBD1. CDR3 length: 16 amino acids. CDR1 and CDR2 from the germline V gene are MNHNS and SASEGT. The CDR3, as DNA: TGTGCCAGCAGGGAAACGTGGGCTGTGGGGACAGATGCGCAGTATTTT. Amino acids: CASRETWAVGTDAQYF.

The chain couples TRBV15 to TRBJ2-1; 12 positions match TRBD2. This CDR3 has 17 amino acids. V lost 0 bases to trimming and J lost 5 bases; unmatched junction nucleotides: 5. Germline CDR1 LNHNV, CDR2 YYDKDF (reference sequence). The CDR3 DNA is TGTGCCACCAGCAGAGAGGCTAGCGGGAGGGCCCACAATGAGCAGTTCTTC. Translated, it gives CATSREASGRAHNEQFF. Based on the CDR3 plus reference TRBV15 and TRBJ2-1, the full variable domain is DAMVIQNPRYQVTQFGKPVTLSCSQTLNHNVMYWYQQKSSQAPKLLFHYYDKDFNNEADTPDNFQSRRPNTSFCFLDIRSPGLGDTAMYLCATSREASGRAHNEQFFGPGTRLTVL.

The gene calls are TRBV6-1 and TRBJ2-1; D not certain. Matching the DNA end better, TRBJ2-5 makes the J call doubtful. The CDR3 runs to 14 residues. Germline V gene data show CDR1 as MNHNS and CDR2 as SASEGT. As DNA, the CDR3 is TGTGCCAGCAATAGGGCTGCTTCGCAAGAGACCCAGTACTTC. It encodes CASNRAASQETQYF.

Notes on this clonotype: One end of the junction varies from germline; a read error may be responsible. This chain joins TRBV27 and TRBJ2-3, with 7 bases that match TRBD1. Germline-derived CDR1 and CDR2 are MNHEY and SMNVEV (reference sequence). This CDR3 spans 14 amino acids. CDR3 sequence: CAGSGVGGTDTQYF. The CDR3 bases are TGTGCGGGCAGTGGGGTAGGGGGCACAGATACGCAGTATTTC.

This clonotype was seen a single time. Compared with germline, one end of the junction differs, possibly owing to a read error. The rearrangement links TRBV6-1 to TRBJ2-3; D may match TRBD1 or TRBD2 (5 bases each). The V gene's germline CDR1 is MNHNS and CDR2 SASEGT. CDR3 length: 15 amino acids. In nucleotides, the CDR3 is TGTGGCGGCGGCACCGGGGCCGGGAAGGAAGATACCCAGTATTTT. Translation gives CGGGTGAGKEDTQYF.

The chain carries TRBV7-2 and TRBJ2-1; TRBD2 matches 16 bases. Judging by the DNA end, TRBJ2-5 fits better; the J call may be wrong. Germline values: CDR1 SGHTA, CDR2 FQGNSA. The CDR3 is 18 residues long. The CDR3 DNA sequence: TGTGCCAGCAGCCGAGGGACTAGCGGGAGGGCCGGTAGGGAGACCCAGTACTTC. Translating gives CASSRGTSGRAGRETQYF.

By share, this clonotype ranks as medium-sized. The chain couples TRBV6-5 to TRBJ2-3; possible D gene TRBD2, 6 bases. This CDR3 region has 13 residues. Looked up from germline, CDR1 is MNHEY and CDR2 is SVGAGI. The V end lost 6 bases, the J end lost 6 bases, and 13 bases lay between the germline ends. CDR3 DNA sequence: TGTGCCAGCAGGGGGGGAGTCGAGGATACGCAGTATTTT. Translation gives CASRGGVEDTQYF.

This clonotype was picked up many times. The chain uses TRBV6-5 and TRBJ2-5, with a possible D match to TRBD1 (6 bases). The V gene lost 3 bases and the J gene lost 5 bases, with 19 bases spanning the gap. Germline CDR1 MNHEY, CDR2 SVGAGI. The CDR3 sequence is 16 residues long. The DNA for the CDR3 is TGTGCCAGCAGTTATAGGCCTACAGGGCTCCGGGAGACCCAGTACTTC. Translated: CASSYRPTGLRETQYF.

This clonotype appeared once. This may be a read error, as it is one base from a much larger clone. The rearrangement uses TRBV30 and TRBJ2-1; 8 bases map to TRBD1. The CDR3 has 14 residues. Germline V gene sequence: CDR1 GTSNPN, CDR2 SVGIG (reference sequence). Unmatched junction bases numbered 15, after V lost 7 bases and J lost 10 bases. The CDR3 nucleotides read TGTGCCTTAAGCCTCCAGGGGGCACCTTACGAGCAGTTCTTC. This gives the protein CALSLQGAPYEQFF.

The sample holds a few counts of this clonotype. This chain joins TRBV6-5 and TRBJ2-4; D might be TRBD1 or TRBD2, each matching 5 bases. The CDR3 covers 16 residues. With 0 bases removed from V and 12 bases from J, the gap between germline ends came to 21 bases. Germline V gene sequence: CDR1 MNHEY, CDR2 SVGAGI. CDR3: CASSYSGLGAKDTQYF. CDR3 in DNA: TGTGCCAGCAGTTACTCGGGGCTGGGAGCCAAAGATACTCAGTACTTC.

Turning to this clonotype: A junction end diverges from the germline sequence, so it may reflect a read error. The chain is built from TRBV10-1 and TRBJ2-4, with D tentatively TRBD1 or TRBD2 (6 bases each). Germline V gene lookup returns CDR1 WNHNN and CDR2 SYGVQD (reference sequence). The CDR3 runs 16 residues. The CDR3 coding sequence is TGCGCCACCCGCGTCTCGGGGTTGCGGGACACAAACATGCAGTACTTC. Its protein product is CATRVSGLRDTNMQYF.

Of note for this clonotype: One end of the junction does not line up with germline, which may come from a read error. V is TRBV6-1 and J is TRBJ2-4; a weak D match, TRBD2 (6 bases). CDR1 is MNHNS, CDR2 SASEGT, per germline. The CDR3 runs to 13 residues. Here the CDR3 reads CATGVWAKDTQYF. CDR3 nucleotides: TGTGCCACGGGGGTGTGGGCCAAAGACACTCAGTACTTT.

A note on this clonotype: The junction shows a germline mismatch at one end, possibly a read error. The chain joins TRBV10-1 to TRBJ2-5; D is possibly TRBD2 (7 bases). Germline-derived CDR1 and CDR2 are WNHNN and SYGVQD (reference sequence). This CDR3 region has 17 residues. The CDR3 is CASTAERGGRAKETQYF. CDR3 in DNA: TGCGCCAGCACAGCGGAGCGCGGGGGCCGTGCCAAAGAGACTCAGTACTTC.

The chain links TRBV7-9 to TRBJ2-1; the D is unclear. The CDR3 is 12 residues long. CDR1 and CDR2 from the germline V gene are SEHNR and FQNEAQ (reference sequence). The ends were cut back, 5 bases at V and 5 bases at J, with 7 bases in the middle. CDR3 DNA sequence: TGTGCCAGCAGCCCACTTAACAATGAGCAGTTCTTC. Translating it yields CASSPLNNEQFF.

The rearrangement links TRBV6-5 to TRBJ2-3, with D uncertain. The CDR3 has 16 amino acids. The V gene lost 0 bases and the J gene lost 8 bases, with 18 bases spanning the gap. The germline V gene has CDR1 MNHEY and CDR2 SVGAGI. The CDR3 coding sequence is TGTGCCAGCAGTTACTCTAGCAGTCTTGATGCAGGTACGCAGTATTTT. It is translated as CASSYSSSLDAGTQYF.

Remarks on this clonotype: A single base separates this from a much larger clone, so it may be a read error. The chain has TRBV25-1 and TRBJ2-5, with TRBD2 as a possible D gene (6 bases). The CDR3 sequence is 15 residues long. Germline values: CDR1 MGHDK, CDR2 SYGVNS. V shed 3 bases and J shed 7 bases, with 18 bases lying between them. In DNA, the CDR3 is TGTGCCAGCAGTGATATAGGGCCGTTGGGGGGGACCCAGTACTTC. Amino acids: CASSDIGPLGGTQYF.

Many counts were recorded for this clonotype. The chain joins TRBV11-1 to TRBJ2-5; D perhaps matches TRBD1 (6 bases). CDR3 size: 15 residues. CDR1 SGHAT and CDR2 FQDESV come from the germline V gene (reference sequence). V dropped 5 bases and J dropped 7 bases, with 20 bases sitting between them. The CDR3 region has the DNA TGTGCCAGCAGCCTGTCCCGGGACACCCTGGGGACCCAGTACTTC. Translation: CASSLSRDTLGTQYF.

For this clonotype: A much larger clone sits a single nucleotide away, making a read error possible. The chain carries TRBV7-2 and TRBJ2-1; 9 bases align to TRBD2. The CDR3 consists of 16 residues. After removal of 3 bases from V and 13 bases from J, the junction contained 16 bases not matched to a gene. Germline CDR1 is SGHTA and CDR2 is FQGNSA. The CDR3 DNA follows: TGTGCCAGCAGCTTCCCTGGGCTAGCGGGGCAAGAGACCCAGTTCTTC. Translation gives CASSFPGLAGQETQFF.

This clonotype came up many times. The genes are TRBV9 and TRBJ2-1; 13 bases are shared with TRBD2. The germline V gene has CDR1 SGDLS and CDR2 YYNGEE. The V segment lost 3 bases and the J segment 6 bases; nucleotides outside the gene matches: 9. CDR3 length equals 17 residues. This chain's CDR3 is CASSAGTSGTRGNEQFF. CDR3 bases: TGTGCCAGCAGCGCCGGGACTAGCGGGACCCGCGGCAATGAGCAGTTCTTC.

The chain links TRBV6-1 to TRBJ2-7; 9 nucleotides line up with TRBD1. Germline V gene data show CDR1 as MNHNS and CDR2 as SASEGT. Trimming cost V 6 bases and J 6 bases; bases outside gene matches: 6. CDR3 length: 13 amino acids. The CDR3 is CASSNHRGREQYF. CDR3 bases: TGTGCCAGCAGCAACCACAGGGGGCGCGAGCAGTACTTC.